This TCR beta chain was identified during a study of T cell responses to AZD1222 COVID-19 vaccine. Findings and caveats of the study: The CD4 TCRs associated with vaccination extended across spike and predominated at 160-218 and 743-854. The study sampled repertoires only after the peak T cell response. Variant regions that are unmutated are reportedly the target of nearly half of spike-specific TCRs.

Samples with a second dose at about 4 or about 12 weeks were pooled together. Trimming cost V 0 bases and J 6 bases, with 15 bases left between them. Germline CDR1 and CDR2: SGDLS and YYNGEE. The CDR3 totals 15 residues. Turning to this clone: Its target is not known.

Profiled with immunoSEQ multiplex PCR; TCRdb holds only in-frame clones, not every one. This sample yields around 99,000 clones, of which 70% to 90% are seen a single time; 4.8% belongs to the top ten. This chain connects TRBV9 to TRBJ1-2, with a tentative D call TRBD1 (5 bases). This sequence was found in an adult who received the AZD1222 COVID-19 vaccine. The sequencing used peripheral blood, collected 28 days after the second AZD1222 dose. DNA of the CDR3: TGTGCCAGCAGCGTAGGGGCAGGGTTGAGCGATGGCTACACCTTC. Protein sequence: CASSVGAGLSDGYTF.